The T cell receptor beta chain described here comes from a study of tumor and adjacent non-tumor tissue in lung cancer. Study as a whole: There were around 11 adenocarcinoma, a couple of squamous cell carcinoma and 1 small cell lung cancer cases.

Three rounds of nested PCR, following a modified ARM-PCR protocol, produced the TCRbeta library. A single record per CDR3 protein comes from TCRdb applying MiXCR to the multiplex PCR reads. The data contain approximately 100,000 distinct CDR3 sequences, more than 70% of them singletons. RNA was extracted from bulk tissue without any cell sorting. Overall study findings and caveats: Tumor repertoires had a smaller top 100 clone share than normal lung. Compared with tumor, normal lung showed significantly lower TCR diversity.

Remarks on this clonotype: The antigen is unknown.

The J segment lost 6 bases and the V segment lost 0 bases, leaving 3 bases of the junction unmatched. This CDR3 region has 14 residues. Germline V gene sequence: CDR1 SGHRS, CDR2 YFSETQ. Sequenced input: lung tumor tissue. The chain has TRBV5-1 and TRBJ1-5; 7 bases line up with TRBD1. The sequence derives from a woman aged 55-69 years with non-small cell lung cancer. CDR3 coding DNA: TGCGCCAGCAGCTTGGAGGGACAGAGTCAGCCCCAGCATTTT. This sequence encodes CASSLEGQSQPQHF.